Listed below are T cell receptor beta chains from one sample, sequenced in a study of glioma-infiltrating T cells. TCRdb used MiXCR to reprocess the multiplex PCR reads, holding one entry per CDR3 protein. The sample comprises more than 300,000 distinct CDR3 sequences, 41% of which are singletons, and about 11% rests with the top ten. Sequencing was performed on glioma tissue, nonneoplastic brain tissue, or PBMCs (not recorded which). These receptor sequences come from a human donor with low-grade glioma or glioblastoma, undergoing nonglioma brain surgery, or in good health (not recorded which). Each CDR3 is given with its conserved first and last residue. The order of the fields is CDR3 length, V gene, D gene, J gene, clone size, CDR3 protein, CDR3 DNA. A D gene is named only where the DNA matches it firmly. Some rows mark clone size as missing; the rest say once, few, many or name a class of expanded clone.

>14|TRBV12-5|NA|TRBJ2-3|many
CASAPNPTGYTQYF
TGTGCTAGTGCCCCAAACCCGACAGGATATACGCAGTATTTT
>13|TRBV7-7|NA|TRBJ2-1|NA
CASSPRGDNEQLF
TGTGCTAGCAGCCCTAGGGGGGACAATGAGCAGTTATTC
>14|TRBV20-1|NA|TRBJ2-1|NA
CSARSPGFYNEQFF
TGCAGTGCTAGATCCCCAGGGTTCTACAATGAGCAGTTCTTC
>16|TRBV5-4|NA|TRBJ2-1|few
CASSLSPLNSYNEQFF
TGTGCCAGCAGCTTGAGTCCCCTAAACTCCTACAATGAGCAGTTCTTC
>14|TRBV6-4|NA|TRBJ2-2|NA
CASSSTGTTGELFF
TGTGCCAGCAGTTCGACAGGCACCACCGGGGAGCTGTTTTTT
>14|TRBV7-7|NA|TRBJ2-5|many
CASSLWGGGETQYF
TGTGCTAGCAGCTTATGGGGGGGCGGCGAGACCCAGTACTTC
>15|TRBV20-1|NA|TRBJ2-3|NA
CSASWGRRGTDTQYF
TGCAGTGCTAGCTGGGGGAGACGGGGCACAGATACGCAGTATTTT
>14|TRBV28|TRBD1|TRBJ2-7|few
CASTPGQGVYEQYF
TGTGCCAGCACCCCCGGACAGGGAGTTTACGAGCAGTACTTC
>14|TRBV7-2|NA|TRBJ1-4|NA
CASSSGHGYEKLLF
TGTGCCAGCAGCTCTGGACACGGTTATGAAAAACTGCTTTTT
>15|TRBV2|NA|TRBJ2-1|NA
CASSELGADYNEQFF
TGTGCCAGCAGTGAATTAGGAGCAGATTACAATGAGCAGTTCTTC
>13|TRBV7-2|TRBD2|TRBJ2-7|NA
CASSLVTSGEQYF
TGTGCCAGCAGCTTAGTGACTAGCGGCGAGCAGTACTTC
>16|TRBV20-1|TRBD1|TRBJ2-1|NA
CSAPPRTGKSGNEQFF
TGCAGTGCTCCACCGAGGACAGGAAAATCTGGCAATGAGCAGTTCTTC
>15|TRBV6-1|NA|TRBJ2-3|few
CAISVSRGNTDTQYF
TGTGCCATCAGTGTATCCAGGGGCAACACAGATACGCAGTATTTT
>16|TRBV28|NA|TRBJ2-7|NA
CASSSLKGWSAYEQYF
TGTGCCAGCAGTTCCCTTAAGGGCTGGAGCGCCTACGAGCAGTACTTC
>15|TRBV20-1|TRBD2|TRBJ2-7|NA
CSVTTGTSESYKQYF
TGCAGTGTTACTACCGGGACTAGCGAGTCCTACAAGCAGTACTTC
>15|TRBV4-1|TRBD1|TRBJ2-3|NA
CASSQDPRGLDTQYF
TGCGCCAGCAGCCAAGATCCCAGGGGGCTAGATACGCAGTATTTT
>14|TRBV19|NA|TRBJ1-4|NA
CASSMSPVDEKLFF
TGTGCCAGTAGTATGTCCCCCGTCGATGAAAAACTGTTTTTT
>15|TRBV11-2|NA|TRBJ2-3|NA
CASSAGPSGTDTQYF
TGTGCCAGCAGCGCCGGGCCCTCCGGGACAGATACGCAGTATTTT
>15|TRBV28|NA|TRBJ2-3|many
CASSTRWGSTDTQYF
TGTGCCAGCAGCACCCGATGGGGGTCCACAGATACGCAGTATTTT
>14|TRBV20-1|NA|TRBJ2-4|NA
CSANRATVENIQYF
TGCAGTGCTAATCGTGCGACAGTAGAAAACATTCAGTACTTC
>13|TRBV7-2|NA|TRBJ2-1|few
CASSLQGFDEQFF
TGTGCCAGCAGCTTACAGGGATTCGATGAGCAGTTCTTC
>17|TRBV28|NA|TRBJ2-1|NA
CASSLGGRGLSYNEQFF
TGTGCCAGCAGTTTAGGAGGGAGAGGGCTTTCCTACAATGAGCAGTTCTTC
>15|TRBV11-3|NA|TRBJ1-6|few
CASSSDGDGNSPLHF
TGTGCCAGCAGCTCAGACGGGGATGGCAATTCACCCCTCCACTTT